This is a list of T cell receptor beta chains from one sample in a study of identical twins. TCRdb re-called the 5' RACE reads with MiXCR, one entry per CDR3 protein. The sample lists around 570,000 distinct CDR3 sequences, approximately 9.6% occurring once. This same sample was also taken into another study, of yellow fever vaccine responses in identical twins.

The source material was PBMCs. These receptors all stem from a woman under 30 in good health. Both conserved end residues are part of each CDR3. The D gene is left open where the match is weak. The size field is filled for only some rows; it gives once, few, many or a size class.

d_call clone_size j_call v_call cdr3_nt cdr3_aa
- - TRBJ2-7 TRBV28 TGTGCCAGCACAACCTTCTACGAGCAGTACTTC CASTTFYEQYF
- - TRBJ2-7 TRBV5-1 TGCGCCAGCAGCTTACACAGGGATTACGGGCAGTACTTC CASSLHRDYGQYF
- - TRBJ2-7 TRBV21-1 TGTGCCAGCAGCAAACCTCTCGGGGACAGATCAATACACGAGCAGTACTTC CASSKPLGDRSIHEQYF
TRBD2 - TRBJ2-3 TRBV5-1 TGCGCCAGCAGCTTGGCCAAGGGACTAGCAACGGATACGCAGTATTTT CASSLAKGLATDTQYF
- many TRBJ2-7 TRBV6-2/TRBV6-3 TGTGCCAGCAGGACATCGGCGACCTACGAGCAGTACTTC CASRTSATYEQYF
- many TRBJ1-1 TRBV6-2/TRBV6-3 TGTGCCAGCAGTTTCTCCGACAGACTGAACACTGAAGCTTTCTTT CASSFSDRLNTEAFF
TRBD1 - TRBJ2-3 TRBV28 TGTGCCAGCAGTTCCAACAGGGGACGAGATACGCAGTATTTT CASSSNRGRDTQYF
TRBD2 - TRBJ2-3 TRBV6-2/TRBV6-3 TGTGCCAGCAGTTACGAGACTAGCGGGGGGGCAGATACGCAGTATTTT CASSYETSGGADTQYF
- - TRBJ2-1 TRBV2 TGTGCCAGCAGTGAAGCGGGAGTAAGCAATGAGCAGTTCTTC CASSEAGVSNEQFF
TRBD1 few TRBJ2-1 TRBV25-1 TGTGCCAGCAGTCTGGGACAGGGGGCGGTAGCCGGGTTCTTC CASSLGQGAVAGFF
- - TRBJ2-7 TRBV27 TGTGCCAGCAGTTTGAAATACGGGGCTACCTACGAGCAGTACTTC CASSLKYGATYEQYF
TRBD1 - TRBJ2-7 TRBV5-1 TGCGCCAGCAGCGCGGGACAGGGGAACCACGAGCAGTACTTC CASSAGQGNHEQYF
- - TRBJ2-3 TRBV4-3 TGCGCCAGCAGCCAAGACCATACCGGGACAGATACGCAGTATTTT CASSQDHTGTDTQYF
- many TRBJ1-2 TRBV12-3/TRBV12-4 TGTGCCAGCAGTTTTCTGGGCGGAGATAACTATGGCTACACCTTC CASSFLGGDNYGYTF
TRBD1 many TRBJ1-1 TRBV12-3/TRBV12-4 TGTGCCAGCAGCCTAACAGGGGTGGCTTTCTTT CASSLTGVAFF
- - TRBJ2-5 TRBV5-1 TGCGCCAGCAGCTTTGCCGGGACTGGGTCACAAGAGACCCAGTACTTC CASSFAGTGSQETQYF
- many TRBJ2-2 TRBV5-1 TGCGCCAGCAGCTGGGACCCAGTTACCGGGGAGCTGTTTTTT CASSWDPVTGELFF
- many TRBJ2-7 TRBV4-1 TGCGCCAGCAGCCAAGATGTGGGGTCCTACGAGCAGTACTTC CASSQDVGSYEQYF
- many TRBJ2-3 TRBV21-1 TGTGCCAGCAGCAAAGCTAAGGGGCAGGGGATAATCCCCCACACCCATACGCAGTATTTT CASSKAKGQGIIPHTHTQYF
- - TRBJ2-7 TRBV10-2 TGCGCCAGCAGTAAACACCCGGCGACGGAGAACTCCTACGAGCAGTACTTC CASSKHPATENSYEQYF
- many TRBJ2-2 TRBV5-6 TGTGCCAGCAGCTTGGTTGGGGGAAACACCGGGGAGCTGTTTTTT CASSLVGGNTGELFF
- few TRBJ2-2 TRBV10-3 TGTGCCATCAGTGCGGCGGCAGGGGAAGGCGGGGAGCTGTTTTTT CAISAAAGEGGELFF
- many TRBJ2-5 TRBV11-3 TGTGCCAGCAGCTTATGGCAGGGAGAGACCCAGTACTTC CASSLWQGETQYF
TRBD2 - TRBJ2-1 TRBV7-6 TGTGCCAGCAGCTGGGGGACTAGCTACAATGAGCAGTTCTTC CASSWGTSYNEQFF
TRBD2 - TRBJ2-7 TRBV20-1 TGCAGTGCTAGAACCGGGACTAGCAACCACGAGCAGTACTTC CSARTGTSNHEQYF
TRBD1 few TRBJ2-7 TRBV5-1 TGCGCCAGCAGCCCACGGGACAGGGAGCACGAGCAGTACTTC CASSPRDREHEQYF
TRBD1 few TRBJ2-5 TRBV29-1 TGCAGCGTTGGTGACAGGGGACAAGAGACCCAGTACTTC CSVGDRGQETQYF
- many TRBJ2-1 TRBV6-1 TGTGCCAGCAGTGCCCGGGGTGATGAGCAGTTCTTC CASSARGDEQFF
- few TRBJ2-1 TRBV12-3/TRBV12-4 TGTGCCAGCAGTTTGGCTGGGCCCCCTTCCTACAATGAGCAGTTCTTC CASSLAGPPSYNEQFF
- many TRBJ2-7 TRBV3-1 TGTGCCACCCGACATCCTGATTCCTACGAGCAGTACTTC CATRHPDSYEQYF
TRBD2 - TRBJ2-1 TRBV6-1 TGTGCCAGCAGTAGGGGACTATGGGAGCAGTTCTTC CASSRGLWEQFF
- few TRBJ2-3 TRBV6-2/TRBV6-3 TGTGCCTCCGGGGTGGCGACAGATACGCAGTATTTT CASGVATDTQYF
- few TRBJ2-1 TRBV3-1 TGTGCCAGCAGCCTTCAGATTACTAGGGACAATGAGCAGTTCTTC CASSLQITRDNEQFF
TRBD2 few TRBJ2-4 TRBV5-8 TGTGCCAGCAGCCTTCTATTTAGCGGGATGACCAAAAACATTCAGTACTTC CASSLLFSGMTKNIQYF
- - TRBJ1-1 TRBV7-2 TGTGCCAGCAGCCCAGGCAGGGTGAACACTGAAGCTTTCTTT CASSPGRVNTEAFF
TRBD2 few TRBJ2-6 TRBV5-5 TGTGCCAGCAGCTTATCGAGGTGGGGCGGGAGCGACGTCCTGACTTTC CASSLSRWGGSDVLTF
TRBD1 - TRBJ2-7 TRBV12-3/TRBV12-4 TGTGCCAGCAGTATCACGACAGGGATATCCTACGAGCAGTACTTC CASSITTGISYEQYF
TRBD1 - TRBJ2-5 TRBV5-5 TGTGCCAGCAGCTTATCCGGGACAGGGGGTACGGAGACCCAGTACTTC CASSLSGTGGTETQYF
- - TRBJ2-1 TRBV6-2/TRBV6-3 TGTGCCAGCAGTTACGCGGTCGGAGAGCAGTTCTTC CASSYAVGEQFF
- many TRBJ2-2 TRBV20-1 TGCAGTGCTACCGGGTCCGGGGCCGGGGAGCTGTTTTTT CSATGSGAGELFF
- - TRBJ2-2 TRBV3-1 TGTGCCAGCAGTACAGGGCCCGGGGAGCTGTTTTTT CASSTGPGELFF
- many TRBJ2-2 TRBV29-1 TGCAGCGTCTGGGACACCGGGGAGCTGTTTTTT CSVWDTGELFF
- - TRBJ2-7 TRBV12-3/TRBV12-4 TGTGCCAGCACTCCGGGGGCAGGGGAGCAGTACTTC CASTPGAGEQYF
- - TRBJ2-2 TRBV12-5 TGTGCTAGTGGTCTCGGGGACACAACCCGGCTGCCCGCGAACACCGGGGAGCTGTTTTTT CASGLGDTTRLPANTGELFF
- many TRBJ1-4 TRBV9 TGTGCCAGCAGCGTAGATGTTGGGAGGAATGAAAAACTGTTTTTT CASSVDVGRNEKLFF
- many TRBJ2-2 TRBV28 TGTGCCAGCAGATCTACAGGGTTGGGCACCGGGGAGCTGTTTTTT CASRSTGLGTGELFF
- - TRBJ2-1 TRBV28 TGTGCCAGCAGTTTAGGGGACTTGTCCTACAATGAGCAGTTCTTC CASSLGDLSYNEQFF
TRBD2 few TRBJ2-3 TRBV3-1 TGTGCCAGCAGCCCCGGGACTAGCGGGACTAGCACAGATACGCAGTATTTT CASSPGTSGTSTDTQYF
TRBD1 - TRBJ2-3 TRBV27 TGTGCCAGCAGGAGGACAGGGGGGGCTACGCAGTATTTT CASRRTGGATQYF
TRBD2 - TRBJ2-1 TRBV11-1 TGTGCCAGCAGCTTTAGGGCGGGACCCGGCGGGGGAGGCAATGAGCAGTTCTTC CASSFRAGPGGGGNEQFF
- - TRBJ1-6 TRBV7-2 TGTGCCAGCAGCTTAGTCTTAGTTCGGGAACCGCGTTCACCCCTCCACTTT CASSLVLVREPRSPLHF
TRBD2 many TRBJ2-1 TRBV9 TGTGCCAGCAGCGTAGGAAGCGGGAGTGGCAATGAGCAGTTCTTC CASSVGSGSGNEQFF